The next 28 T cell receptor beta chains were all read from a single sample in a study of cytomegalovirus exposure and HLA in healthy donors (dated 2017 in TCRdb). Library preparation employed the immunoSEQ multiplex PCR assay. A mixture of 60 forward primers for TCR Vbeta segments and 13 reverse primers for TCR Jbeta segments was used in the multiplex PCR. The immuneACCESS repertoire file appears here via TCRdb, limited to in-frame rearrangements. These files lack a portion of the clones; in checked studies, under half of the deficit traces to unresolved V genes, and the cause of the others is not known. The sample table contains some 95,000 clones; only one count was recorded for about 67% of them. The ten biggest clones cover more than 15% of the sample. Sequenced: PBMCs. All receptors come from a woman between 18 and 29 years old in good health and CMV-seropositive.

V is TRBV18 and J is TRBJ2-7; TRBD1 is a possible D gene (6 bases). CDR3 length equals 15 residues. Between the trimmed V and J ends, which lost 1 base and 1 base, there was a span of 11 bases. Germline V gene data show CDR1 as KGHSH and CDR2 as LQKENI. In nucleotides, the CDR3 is TGTGCCAGCTCACCACGGAGTCAGGGGTCCTACGAGCAGTACTTC. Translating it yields CASSPRSQGSYEQYF. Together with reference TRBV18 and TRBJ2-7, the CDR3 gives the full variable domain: NAGVMQNPRHLVRRRGQEARLRCSPMKGHSHVYWYRQLPEEGLKFMVYLQKENIIDESGMPKERFSAEFPKEGPSILRIQQVVRGDSAAYFCASSPRSQGSYEQYFGPGTRLTVT.

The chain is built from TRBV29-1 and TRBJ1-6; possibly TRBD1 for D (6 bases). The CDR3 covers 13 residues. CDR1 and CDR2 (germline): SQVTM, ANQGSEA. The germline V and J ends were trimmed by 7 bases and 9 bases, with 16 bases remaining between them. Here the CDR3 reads CSAIGGPGSPLHF. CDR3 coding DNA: TGCAGCGCTATAGGGGGACCCGGTTCACCCCTCCACTTT.

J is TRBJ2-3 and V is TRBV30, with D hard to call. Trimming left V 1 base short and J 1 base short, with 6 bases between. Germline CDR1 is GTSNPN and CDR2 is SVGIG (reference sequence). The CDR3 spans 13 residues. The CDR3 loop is CAWSASRTDTQYF. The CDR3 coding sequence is TGTGCCTGGAGTGCGTCCCGCACAGATACGCAGTATTTT.

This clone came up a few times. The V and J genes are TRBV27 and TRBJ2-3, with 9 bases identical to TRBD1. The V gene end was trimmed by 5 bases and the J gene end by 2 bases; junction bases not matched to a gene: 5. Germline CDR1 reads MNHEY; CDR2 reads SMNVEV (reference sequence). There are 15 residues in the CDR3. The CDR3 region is CASSPTGGFTDTQYF. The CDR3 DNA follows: TGTGCCAGCAGTCCCACAGGGGGCTTCACAGATACGCAGTATTTT.

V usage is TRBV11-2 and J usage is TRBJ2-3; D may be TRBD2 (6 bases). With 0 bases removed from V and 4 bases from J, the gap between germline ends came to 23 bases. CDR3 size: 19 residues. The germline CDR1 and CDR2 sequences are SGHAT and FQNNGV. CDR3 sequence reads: CASSLDWLTVAPGADTQYF. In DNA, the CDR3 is TGTGCCAGCAGCTTAGATTGGTTGACGGTGGCCCCGGGGGCAGATACGCAGTATTTT.

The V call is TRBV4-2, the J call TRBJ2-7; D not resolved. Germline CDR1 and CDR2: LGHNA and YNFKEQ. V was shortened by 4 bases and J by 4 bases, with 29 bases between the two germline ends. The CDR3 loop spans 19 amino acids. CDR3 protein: CASSPSPLRLAPQTYEQYF. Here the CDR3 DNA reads TGTGCCAGCAGCCCCTCTCCCCTCCGGCTGGCACCCCAGACATACGAGCAGTACTTC.

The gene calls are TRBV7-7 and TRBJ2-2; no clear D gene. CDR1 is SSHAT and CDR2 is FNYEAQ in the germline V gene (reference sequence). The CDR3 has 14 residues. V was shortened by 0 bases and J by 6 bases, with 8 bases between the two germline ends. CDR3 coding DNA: TGTGCCAGCAGCTTAGCCGGGTTCGCCGGGGAGCTGTTTTTT. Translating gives CASSLAGFAGELFF.

The CDR3, as DNA: TGTGCCAGCACGGGGGGGGCCTATTTTGGCTACACCTTC. It translates to CASTGGAYFGYTF. The chain joins TRBV9 to TRBJ1-2; tentative D call: TRBD1 (6 bases). Trimming shortened V by 6 bases and J by 7 bases, and 16 bases separated the two germline ends. CDR1 SGDLS and CDR2 YYNGEE come from the germline V gene. The CDR3 is 13 residues long.

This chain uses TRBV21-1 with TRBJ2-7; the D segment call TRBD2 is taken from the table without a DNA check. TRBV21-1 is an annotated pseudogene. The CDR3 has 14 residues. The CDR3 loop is CASSKRREGLEQYF. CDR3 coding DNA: TGTGCCAGCAGCAAAAGGAGGGAGGGACTCGAGCAGTACTTC.

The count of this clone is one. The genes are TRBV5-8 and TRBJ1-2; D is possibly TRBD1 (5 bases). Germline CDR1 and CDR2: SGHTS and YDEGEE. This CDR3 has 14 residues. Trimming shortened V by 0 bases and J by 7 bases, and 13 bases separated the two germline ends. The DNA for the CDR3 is TGTGCCAGCAGCTTGGCCGGCAGGGCCTTTGGCTACACCTTC. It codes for CASSLAGRAFGYTF.

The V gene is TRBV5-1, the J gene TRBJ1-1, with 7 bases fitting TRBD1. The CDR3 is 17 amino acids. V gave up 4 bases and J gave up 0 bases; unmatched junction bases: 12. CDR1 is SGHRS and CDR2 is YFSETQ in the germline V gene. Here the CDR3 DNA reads TGCGCCAGCAGCATCCGTAGGACAGGTCCCTTGAACACTGAAGCTTTCTTT. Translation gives CASSIRRTGPLNTEAFF.

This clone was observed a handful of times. This chain's CDR3 is CASSSQATEAFF. The CDR3 coding sequence is TGCGCCAGCAGTTCGCAGGCCACTGAAGCTTTCTTT. The rearrangement joins TRBV5-1 to TRBJ1-1; no definite D call. The V gene lost 5 bases and the J gene lost 4 bases, with 9 bases spanning the gap. The CDR3 runs to 12 residues. In germline, CDR1 is SGHRS, CDR2 YFSETQ.

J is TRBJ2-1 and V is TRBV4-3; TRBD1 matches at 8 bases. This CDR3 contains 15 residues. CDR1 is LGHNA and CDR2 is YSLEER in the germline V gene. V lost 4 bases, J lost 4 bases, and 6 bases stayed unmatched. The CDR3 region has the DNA TGCGCCAGCAGCCTAGACAGGGGACCATACAATGAGCAGTTCTTC. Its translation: CASSLDRGPYNEQFF.

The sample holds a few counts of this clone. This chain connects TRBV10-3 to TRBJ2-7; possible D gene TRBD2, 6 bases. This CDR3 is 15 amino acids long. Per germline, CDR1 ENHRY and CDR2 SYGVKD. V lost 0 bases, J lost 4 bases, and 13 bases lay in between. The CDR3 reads CAISESHGGLYEQYF. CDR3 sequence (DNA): TGTGCCATCAGTGAGTCCCATGGAGGGTTATACGAGCAGTACTTC.

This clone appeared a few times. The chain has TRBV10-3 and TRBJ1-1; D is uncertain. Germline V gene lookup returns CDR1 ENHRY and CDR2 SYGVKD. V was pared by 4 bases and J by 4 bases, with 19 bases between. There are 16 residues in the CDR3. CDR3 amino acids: CAISVQYPNIGTEAFF. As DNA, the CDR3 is TGTGCCATCAGTGTGCAATATCCGAATATCGGCACTGAAGCTTTCTTT.

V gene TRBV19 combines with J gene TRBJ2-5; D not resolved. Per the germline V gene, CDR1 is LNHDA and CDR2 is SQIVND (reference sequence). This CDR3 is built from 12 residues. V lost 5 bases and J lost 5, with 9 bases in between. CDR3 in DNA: TGTGCCAGTAGTGCCTCGCGGGAGACCCAGTACTTC. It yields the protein CASSASRETQYF.

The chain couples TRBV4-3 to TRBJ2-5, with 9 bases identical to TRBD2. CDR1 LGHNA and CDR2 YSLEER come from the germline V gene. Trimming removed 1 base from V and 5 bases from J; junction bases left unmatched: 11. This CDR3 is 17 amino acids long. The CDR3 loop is CASSQGGRGGALETQYF. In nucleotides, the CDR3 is TGCGCCAGCAGCCAAGGGGGTCGCGGGGGGGCCTTGGAGACCCAGTACTTC.

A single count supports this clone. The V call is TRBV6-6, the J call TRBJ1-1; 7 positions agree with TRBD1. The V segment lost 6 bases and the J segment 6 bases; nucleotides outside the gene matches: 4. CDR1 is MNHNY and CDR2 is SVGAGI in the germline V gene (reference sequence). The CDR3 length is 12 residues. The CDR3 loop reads CASSLGTAEAFF. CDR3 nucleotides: TGTGCCAGCAGCCTTGGGACAGCTGAAGCTTTCTTT.

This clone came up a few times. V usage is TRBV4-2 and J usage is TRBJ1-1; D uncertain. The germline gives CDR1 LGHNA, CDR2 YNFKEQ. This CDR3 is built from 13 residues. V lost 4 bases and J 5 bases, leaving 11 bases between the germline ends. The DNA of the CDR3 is TGTGCCAGCAGCCCCCGAGGGTGGACTGAAGCTTTCTTT. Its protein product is CASSPRGWTEAFF.

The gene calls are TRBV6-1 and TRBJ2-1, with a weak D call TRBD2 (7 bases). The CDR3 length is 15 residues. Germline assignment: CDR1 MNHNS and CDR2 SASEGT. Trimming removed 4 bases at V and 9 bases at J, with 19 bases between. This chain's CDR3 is CASSGGGRGQGEQFF. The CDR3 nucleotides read TGTGCCAGCAGTGGGGGGGGGCGGGGGCAGGGTGAGCAGTTCTTC.

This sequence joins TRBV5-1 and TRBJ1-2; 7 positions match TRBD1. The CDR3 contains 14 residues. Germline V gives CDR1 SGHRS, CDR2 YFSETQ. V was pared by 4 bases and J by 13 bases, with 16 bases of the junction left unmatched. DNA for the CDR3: TGCGCCAGCAGCCCTAAGACAGGGATGGGTTTTAGCACCTTC. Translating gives CASSPKTGMGFSTF.

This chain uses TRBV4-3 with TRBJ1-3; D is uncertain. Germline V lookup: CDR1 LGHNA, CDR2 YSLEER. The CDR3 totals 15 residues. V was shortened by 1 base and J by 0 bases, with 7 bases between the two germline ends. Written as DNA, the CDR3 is TGCGCCAGCAGCCAAGGAGCGAGCTCTGGAAACACCATATATTTT. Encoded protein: CASSQGASSGNTIYF.

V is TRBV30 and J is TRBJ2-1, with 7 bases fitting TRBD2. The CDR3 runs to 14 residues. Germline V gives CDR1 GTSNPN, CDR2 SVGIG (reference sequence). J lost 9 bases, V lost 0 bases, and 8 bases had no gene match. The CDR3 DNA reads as TGTGCCTGGAGTGTCAAGCGGGATGGGGGTGAGCAGTTCTTC. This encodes CAWSVKRDGGEQFF.

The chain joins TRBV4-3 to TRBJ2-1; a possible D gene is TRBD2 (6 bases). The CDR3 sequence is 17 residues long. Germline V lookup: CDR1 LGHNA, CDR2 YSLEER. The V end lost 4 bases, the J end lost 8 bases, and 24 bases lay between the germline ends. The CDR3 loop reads CASSLKGSGSIGYEQFF. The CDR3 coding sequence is TGCGCCAGCAGCCTCAAAGGGTCCGGGAGTATTGGTTATGAGCAGTTCTTC.

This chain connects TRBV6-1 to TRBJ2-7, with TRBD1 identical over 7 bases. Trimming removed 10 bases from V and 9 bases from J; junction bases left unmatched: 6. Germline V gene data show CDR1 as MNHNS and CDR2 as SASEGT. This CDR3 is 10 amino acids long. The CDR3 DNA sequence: TGTGCCACTGGGACAGTCGGGCAGTACTTC. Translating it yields CATGTVGQYF.

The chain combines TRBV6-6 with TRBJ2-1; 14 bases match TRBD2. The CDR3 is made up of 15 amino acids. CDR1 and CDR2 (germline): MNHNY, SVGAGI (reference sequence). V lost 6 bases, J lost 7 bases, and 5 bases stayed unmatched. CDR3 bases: TGTGCCAGCAGCCCCGGGACTAGCGGGGGTAATGAGCAGTTCTTC. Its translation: CASSPGTSGGNEQFF.

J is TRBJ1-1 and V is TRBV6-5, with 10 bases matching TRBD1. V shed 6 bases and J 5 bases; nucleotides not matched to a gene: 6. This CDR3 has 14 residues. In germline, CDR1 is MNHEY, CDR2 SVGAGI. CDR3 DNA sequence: TGTGCCAGCAGCTACGGGACAGGGGCTACTGAAGCTTTCTTT. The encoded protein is CASSYGTGATEAFF.

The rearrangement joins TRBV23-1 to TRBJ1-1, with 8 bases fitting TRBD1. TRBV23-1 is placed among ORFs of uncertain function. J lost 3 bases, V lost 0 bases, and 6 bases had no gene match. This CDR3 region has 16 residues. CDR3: CASSQSKTGDYTEAFF. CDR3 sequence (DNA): TGCGCCAGCAGTCAATCCAAGACAGGGGACTACACTGAAGCTTTCTTT.